A selection of T cell receptor beta chains follows, all from one sample in a study of blood T cell repertoires in COVID-19. The assay was immunoSEQ multiplex PCR, and TCRdb's table has in-frame clones only and misses some. The repertoire consists of fewer than 250,000 clones, with around four fifths occurring once and the leading ten covering approximately 20%. Input material: peripheral blood. The receptors come from a man under 40 with active or convalescent COVID-19. Each CDR3 is given with its conserved first and last residue. Fields, in order: V gene, CDR3 protein.

v_gene: TRBV3-1/TRBV3-2; CDR3aa: CASSQEVEEGQKNEQFF
v_gene: TRBV18; CDR3aa: CASSPGTGGYTF
v_gene: TRBV28; CDR3aa: CASSFRTGGYSNQPQHF
v_gene: TRBV18; CDR3aa: CASSPDRGGNQPQHF
v_gene: TRBV19; CDR3aa: CASSGSGWYEQYF
v_gene: TRBV28; CDR3aa: CASSPYTGGLKFF
v_gene: TRBV6-6; CDR3aa: CASRRRDSYQPQHF
v_gene: TRBV2; CDR3aa: CASRGTSGNPGELFF
v_gene: TRBV15; CDR3aa: CATSSGLAGSNEQFF
v_gene: TRBV5-4; CDR3aa: CASSSATGREQYF
v_gene: TRBV7-7; CDR3aa: CASSEGGPKNTQYF
v_gene: TRBV4-1; CDR3aa: CASSHLPPGVNTGELFF
v_gene: TRBV12-3/TRBV12-4; CDR3aa: CASSFAGSREQYF
v_gene: TRBV5-1; CDR3aa: CASSPTASTLPWNTIYF
v_gene: TRBV10-2; CDR3aa: CASSETGSSGANVLTF
v_gene: TRBV28; CDR3aa: CASTPDRKYGYTF
v_gene: TRBV7-2; CDR3aa: CASSLDFTDTQYF
v_gene: TRBV19; CDR3aa: CASRNRAGNTIYF
v_gene: TRBV28; CDR3aa: CASSLGGTRHYNEQFF
v_gene: TRBV5-1; CDR3aa: CASSFSGSEKLFF
v_gene: TRBV6-5; CDR3aa: CASIAGRSSYNEQFF
v_gene: TRBV7-9; CDR3aa: CASSPGDHPGNEKLFF